This T cell receptor beta chain was recorded in a study of cytomegalovirus exposure and HLA in healthy donors. Whole-study results and caveats: Excluded were some V segments that proved indistinguishable, including TRBV6-2 and TRBV6-3. In all likelihood, a cluster of highly shared sequence variants was a sequencing artifact.

Primers for the PCR totalled 60 Vbeta and 13 Jbeta. Generated by immunoSEQ multiplex PCR, the TCRdb table keeps only in-frame clones and is missing some. The sample carries 60,000 or so clones, roughly 74% recorded once. Remarks on this clone: No antigen is known for it.

The CDR3 sequence is 17 residues long. Germline V gene sequence: CDR1 MGHRA, CDR2 YSYEKL. V dropped 0 bases and J dropped 9; count of bases not matched to a gene: 10. The V gene is TRBV4-1, the J gene TRBJ2-1, with 11 bases aligning to TRBD2. This clonotype originated in a middle-aged man in good health and CMV-seropositive. The sequenced material came from PBMCs. CDR3: CASSQDRGTSGQGEQFF. The CDR3 DNA reads TGCGCCAGCAGCCAAGATCGGGGGACTAGCGGACAGGGTGAGCAGTTCTTC.